This T cell receptor beta chain was observed in a study of shared clonotypes between healthy human individuals. Findings and limits, study-wide: Investigators expected sequencing depth to affect clonotype sharing among donors.

TCRdb's copy holds only in-frame clones and misses some; the assay was immunoSEQ multiplex PCR. The sample contains 2,500,000 or so clones, around 90% of which appear only once. The CDR3 runs 15 residues. V was cut by 0 bases and J by 3 bases, with 12 bases left in between. The germline CDR1 and CDR2 sequences are SGDLS and YYNGEE. To note about this clone: Its antigen remains unknown.

The sample was naive CD4+ T cells sorted from blood. Regarding subset: CD45RA+ positively selected. The chain combines TRBV9 with TRBJ2-5, with D perhaps assigned TRBD1 or TRBD2 (5 bases each). This receptor was taken from a man between 18 and 35 years old in good health. CDR3 nucleotide sequence: TGTGCCAGCAGCGTAGGGGACGTAAAAAAAGAGACCCAGTACTTC. This sequence encodes CASSVGDVKKETQYF.